These 18 T cell receptor beta chains share one sample of origin, sequenced in a study of response to subunit inactivated influenza vaccine. In TCRdb, the RT-PCR reads were re-called with MiXCR into one record per CDR3 protein. The table has 500,000 to 600,000 distinct CDR3 sequences, 11% to 15% seen once. The material sequenced was PBMCs from blood, taken approximately 12 days after vaccination. The receptors here all came from a man in his fifties or sixties who received an inactivated influenza vaccine.

The rearrangement uses TRBV12-3 or TRBV12-4 and TRBJ2-6; D call uncertain. The CDR3 is 17 residues long. V dropped 6 bases and J dropped 0 bases, with 15 bases sitting between them. The CDR3 DNA sequence: TGTGCCAGCAGACGCCAATTTGTGAGCTCTGGGGCCAACGTCCTGACTTTC. Protein product: CASRRQFVSSGANVLTF.

This clonotype has a count of ten or more. The rearrangement joins TRBV10-3 to TRBJ1-5; D gene ambiguous. Per the germline V gene, CDR1 is ENHRY and CDR2 is SYGVKD. V lost 4 bases and J 7 bases, leaving 11 bases between the germline ends. This CDR3 is built from 13 residues. CDR3 residues: CAISGSVGQPQHF. DNA of the CDR3: TGTGCCATCAGTGGAAGTGTGGGGCAGCCCCAGCATTTT.

There are many counts of this clonotype. The genes are TRBV6-6 and TRBJ2-7; D gene uncertain. The V and J ends lost 5 bases and 2 bases respectively, with 10 bases between them. The CDR3 sequence is 13 residues long. CDR1 is MNHNY, CDR2 SVGAGI, per germline (reference sequence). DNA of the CDR3: TGTGCCAGCAGTGCTGGTGAGGCCTACGAGCAGTACTTC. It is translated as CASSAGEAYEQYF.

The chain links TRBV12-3 or TRBV12-4 to TRBJ2-5; D assignment may be TRBD1 or TRBD2 (5 bases each). V dropped 2 bases and J dropped 2 bases, with 12 bases sitting between them. This CDR3 region has 15 residues. The CDR3 coding sequence is TGTGCCAGCAGTTTAAACCACAGGACTCAAGAGACCCAGTACTTC. Amino acid sequence: CASSLNHRTQETQYF.

There are many counts of this clonotype. This chain joins TRBV29-1 and TRBJ2-1; 8 bases line up with TRBD2. Germline V gives CDR1 SQVTM, CDR2 ANQGSEA. This CDR3 spans 17 amino acids. V lost 6 bases and J lost 6; bases outside the gene matches: 19. CDR3 in amino acids: CSVPKSGGLAQTNEQFF. As DNA, the CDR3 is TGCAGCGTACCAAAATCGGGTGGACTAGCCCAAACCAATGAGCAGTTCTTC.

V gene TRBV11-2 combines with J gene TRBJ2-3, with a possible D match to TRBD1 (6 bases). Per the germline V gene, CDR1 is SGHAT and CDR2 is FQNNGV. Trimming stripped 0 bases from V and 4 bases from J, with 26 bases between. The CDR3 is 20 amino acids. This chain's CDR3 is CASSLDTGRGGNRESDTQYF. The DNA of the CDR3 is TGTGCCAGCAGCTTAGATACAGGGAGAGGGGGAAACAGAGAATCAGATACGCAGTATTTT.

The chain couples TRBV11-2 to TRBJ2-1, with D possibly matching TRBD1 (5 bases). The V gene's germline CDR1 is SGHAT and CDR2 FQNNGV. Trimming took 1 base from V and 0 from J, leaving 10 bases between them. The CDR3 runs 16 residues. DNA of the CDR3: TGTGCCAGCAGCTTAGGACAGTTACGCTCCTACAATGAGCAGTTCTTC. This translates into CASSLGQLRSYNEQFF.

This clonotype was counted only a few times. The genes are TRBV4-3 and TRBJ2-7; 9 bases map to TRBD1. Germline-derived CDR1 and CDR2 are LGHNA and YSLEER. The CDR3 totals 17 residues. Trimming at V came to 0 bases and at J to 1 base, leaving 7 bases not matched to a gene. The CDR3 sequence is CASSQDGAGTGSYEQYF. Written as DNA, the CDR3 is TGCGCCAGCAGCCAAGATGGGGCCGGGACAGGGTCCTACGAGCAGTACTTC.

This chain links TRBV10-3 with TRBJ2-1; TRBD2 matches at 13 bases. Germline V CDR1 and CDR2: ENHRY, SYGVKD. CDR3 length: 15 residues. J lost 12 bases, V lost 5 bases, and 10 bases had no gene match. CDR3 nucleotide sequence: TGTGCCATCAGTCCCGGGACTAGCGGGACCTCAGGGCAGTTCTTC. It is translated as CAISPGTSGTSGQFF.

This chain uses TRBV12-3 or TRBV12-4 with TRBJ1-1; D remains unclear. Trimming removed 3 bases at V and 0 bases at J, with 8 bases between. CDR3 length: 14 amino acids. As DNA, the CDR3 is TGTGCCAGCAGTTTGAGGAGCATGAACACTGAAGCTTTCTTT. Protein product: CASSLRSMNTEAFF.

In this sample, this clonotype turned up a few times. The rearrangement links TRBV11-2 to TRBJ2-2, with 7 bases aligning to TRBD1. This CDR3 spans 15 amino acids. With 5 bases clipped from V and 3 bases from J, the junction kept 6 bases outside the gene matches. From germline, CDR1 is SGHAT and CDR2 FQNNGV. The CDR3 sequence is CASSPQGVYTGELFF. The DNA for the CDR3 is TGTGCCAGCAGCCCGCAGGGGGTCTACACCGGGGAGCTGTTTTTT.

The chain joins TRBV15 to TRBJ2-5; D gene uncertain. Trimming shortened V by 1 base and J by 4 bases, and 4 bases separated the two germline ends. Germline loops: CDR1 LNHNV, CDR2 YYDKDF (reference sequence). This CDR3 spans 12 amino acids. The CDR3 nucleotides are TGTGCCACCAGCAGAGTGTCAGAGACCCAGTACTTC. Encoded protein: CATSRVSETQYF.

J is TRBJ2-1 and V is TRBV28; D is unclear. Germline CDR1 MDHEN, CDR2 SYDVKM. The CDR3 contains 15 residues. V shed 8 bases and J shed 7 bases, with 21 bases lying between them. The CDR3 region has the DNA TGTGCCAGCCAAAGCCCTCCCCAGGATAGGAATGAGCAGTTCTTC. Protein: CASQSPPQDRNEQFF.

The chain recombines TRBV15 with TRBJ2-3; 14 nucleotides match TRBD2. This CDR3 has 16 amino acids. Germline V gene lookup returns CDR1 LNHNV and CDR2 YYDKDF (reference sequence). J lost 4 bases, V lost 0 bases, and 0 bases had no gene match. The DNA of the CDR3 is TGTGCCACCAGCAGAGAGGGACTAGCGGGAGCAGATACGCAGTATTTT. Its translation: CATSREGLAGADTQYF.

This clonotype was detected only a few times. The DNA for the CDR3 is TGTGCCATCAGTTCCGAGACTTCGAACACTGAAGCTTTCTTT. Protein product: CAISSETSNTEAFF. This chain uses TRBV10-3 with TRBJ1-1; D is undetermined. The CDR3 totals 14 residues. Germline lookup yields CDR1 ENHRY and CDR2 SYGVKD. Trimming pared 5 bases from V and 1 base from J, leaving 11 bases between.

This clonotype was found a few times. The genes are TRBV12-3 or TRBV12-4 and TRBJ2-7; TRBD1 might be the D (6 bases). Trimming took off 6 bases at V and 3 bases at J, with 18 bases between the two ends. The length of the CDR3 is 15 residues. The DNA for the CDR3 is TGTGCCAGCAGCGGTAAAACAGGGAGCAACTACGAGCAGTACTTC. It yields the protein CASSGKTGSNYEQYF.

The rearrangement links TRBV6-2 or TRBV6-3 to TRBJ1-6; 9 nucleotides match TRBD1. V shed 6 bases and J 8 bases; nucleotides not matched to a gene: 8. Germline V gives CDR1 MNHEY, CDR2 SVGEGT. This CDR3 has 15 amino acids. CDR3 sequence reads: CASSRPGQGDSPLHF. In DNA, the CDR3 is TGTGCCAGCAGCCGGCCGGGACAGGGAGATTCACCCCTCCACTTT.

Many counts were recorded for this clonotype. The gene calls are TRBV5-1 and TRBJ2-3; 8 nucleotides align to TRBD2. The germline V gene has CDR1 SGHRS and CDR2 YFSETQ. This CDR3 comprises 14 residues. V lost 4 bases to trimming and J lost 4 bases; unmatched junction nucleotides: 5. In DNA, the CDR3 is TGCGCCAGCAGCCCAGGACTAGCCTCAGATACGCAGTATTTT. Residues: CASSPGLASDTQYF.